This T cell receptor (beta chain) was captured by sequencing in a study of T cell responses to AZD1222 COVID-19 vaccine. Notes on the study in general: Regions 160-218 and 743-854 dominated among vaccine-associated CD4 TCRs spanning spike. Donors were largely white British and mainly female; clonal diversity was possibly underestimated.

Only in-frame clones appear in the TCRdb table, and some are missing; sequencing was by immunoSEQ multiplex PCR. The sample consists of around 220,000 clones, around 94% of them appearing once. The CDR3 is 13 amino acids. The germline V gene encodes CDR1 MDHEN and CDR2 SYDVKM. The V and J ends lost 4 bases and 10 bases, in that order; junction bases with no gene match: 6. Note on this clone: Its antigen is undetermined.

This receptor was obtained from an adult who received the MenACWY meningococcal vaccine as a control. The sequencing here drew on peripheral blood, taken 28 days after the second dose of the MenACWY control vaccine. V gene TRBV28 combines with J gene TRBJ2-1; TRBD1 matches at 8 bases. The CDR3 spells CASSSRQGREQFF. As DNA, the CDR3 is TGTGCCAGCAGTTCAAGACAGGGGAGGGAGCAGTTCTTC.